A selection of T cell receptor beta chains follows, all from one sample in a study of cytomegalovirus exposure and HLA in healthy donors. Using immunoSEQ multiplex PCR, the repertoire was profiled, and TCRdb retains in-frame clones only, with some absent. The table has about 140,000 clones, 60% to 85% seen once. The sample taken for sequencing was PBMCs. These receptors were obtained from a male donor in good health and CMV-seronegative. The CDR3 runs from the conserved cysteine through the conserved F or W. A D gene is named only where the DNA matches it firmly. Rows give clone size only sometimes, using once, few, many, or a class for an expanded clone.

j_gene: TRBJ1-2; abundance: -; v_gene: TRBV15; d_gene: TRBD1; CDR3nt: TGTGCCACCAGCAGAGATCCCCAGGGGGCGGCCTATGGCTACACCTTC; CDR3aa: CATSRDPQGAAYGYTF
j_gene: TRBJ1-6; abundance: -; v_gene: TRBV6-6; d_gene: -; CDR3nt: TGTGCCAGCAGTGCCGGGGGGATGGTGGCCGATTCACCCCTCCACTTT; CDR3aa: CASSAGGMVADSPLHF
j_gene: TRBJ1-1; abundance: -; v_gene: TRBV15; d_gene: TRBD1; CDR3nt: TGTGCCACCAGCAGAGGACAGGGGGCAGACACTGAAGCTTTCTTT; CDR3aa: CATSRGQGADTEAFF
j_gene: TRBJ2-7; abundance: -; v_gene: TRBV30; d_gene: -; CDR3nt: TGTGCCTGGAGTGACCGATCACAACGCGAGCAGTACTTC; CDR3aa: CAWSDRSQREQYF
j_gene: TRBJ2-1; abundance: -; v_gene: TRBV30; d_gene: TRBD2; CDR3nt: TGTGCCTGGAGTGTTATAGCGGGAGCGAATGAGCAGTTCTTC; CDR3aa: CAWSVIAGANEQFF
j_gene: TRBJ2-2; abundance: -; v_gene: TRBV14; d_gene: -; CDR3nt: TGTGCCAGCAGCCAAACTTCCACCGGGGAGCTGTTTTTT; CDR3aa: CASSQTSTGELFF
j_gene: TRBJ1-2; abundance: -; v_gene: TRBV6-6; d_gene: -; CDR3nt: TGTGCCAGCACCGCCCCAGGGGTATATGGCTACACCTTC; CDR3aa: CASTAPGVYGYTF
j_gene: TRBJ2-6; abundance: few; v_gene: TRBV6-6; d_gene: -; CDR3nt: TGTGCCAGCAGCTTAACGCAGGGTGGCAACGTCCTGACTTTC; CDR3aa: CASSLTQGGNVLTF
j_gene: TRBJ2-6; abundance: -; v_gene: TRBV6-1; d_gene: -; CDR3nt: TGTGCCAGCAGTGCAATAGGGGGCTCTGGGGCCAACGTCCTGACTTTC; CDR3aa: CASSAIGGSGANVLTF
j_gene: TRBJ1-1; abundance: -; v_gene: TRBV30; d_gene: TRBD1; CDR3nt: TGTGCCTGGAGTGCAGGGGGCGGTGGCACTGAAGCTTTCTTT; CDR3aa: CAWSAGGGGTEAFF
j_gene: TRBJ2-7; abundance: -; v_gene: TRBV7-3; d_gene: -; CDR3nt: TGTGCCAGCAGCCCAGGGGCTCCGCCCTACGAGCAGTACTTC; CDR3aa: CASSPGAPPYEQYF
j_gene: TRBJ1-2; abundance: -; v_gene: TRBV27; d_gene: TRBD1; CDR3nt: TGTGCCAGCAGTCCCGGGACAGGGACCTTTGGCTATGGCTACACCTTC; CDR3aa: CASSPGTGTFGYGYTF
j_gene: TRBJ2-1; abundance: -; v_gene: TRBV19; d_gene: -; CDR3nt: TGTGCCAGTACTAGCGCCCCATCCTACAATGAGCAGTTCTTC; CDR3aa: CASTSAPSYNEQFF
j_gene: TRBJ1-4; abundance: -; v_gene: TRBV15; d_gene: -; CDR3nt: TGTGCCACCAGCCCGATGGGGGGGGATAATGAAAAACTGTTTTTT; CDR3aa: CATSPMGGDNEKLFF
j_gene: TRBJ2-7; abundance: -; v_gene: TRBV9; d_gene: -; CDR3nt: TGTGCCAGCAGCGTAGGGGTTGGCGGCGAGCAGTACTTC; CDR3aa: CASSVGVGGEQYF
j_gene: TRBJ1-4; abundance: -; v_gene: TRBV30; d_gene: TRBD1; CDR3nt: TGTGCCTGGAGTGTACAGGGGACAAATGAAAAACTGTTTTTT; CDR3aa: CAWSVQGTNEKLFF
j_gene: TRBJ2-5; abundance: -; v_gene: TRBV27; d_gene: -; CDR3nt: TGTGCCAGCAGTTTATCAACTAGCCGCCAAGAGACCCAGTACTTC; CDR3aa: CASSLSTSRQETQYF
j_gene: TRBJ1-1; abundance: few; v_gene: TRBV19; d_gene: TRBD1; CDR3nt: TGTGCCAGTAGTATCAGGGGGGACAGGATTTTTTTGAACACTGAAGCTTTCTTT; CDR3aa: CASSIRGDRIFLNTEAFF
j_gene: TRBJ2-4; abundance: -; v_gene: TRBV27; d_gene: -; CDR3nt: TGTGCCAGCAGTTTAAGACAGTACGGAGACATTCAGTACTTC; CDR3aa: CASSLRQYGDIQYF
j_gene: TRBJ2-2; abundance: -; v_gene: TRBV4-2; d_gene: -; CDR3nt: TGTGCCAGCAGCCAGTTCGTAGGGGGTTTGGACACCGGGGAGCTGTTTTTT; CDR3aa: CASSQFVGGLDTGELFF
j_gene: TRBJ1-5; abundance: -; v_gene: TRBV19; d_gene: TRBD1; CDR3nt: TGTGCCAGTAGTATGGAAAGACAGGGAAAGAGCAATCAGCCCCAGCATTTT; CDR3aa: CASSMERQGKSNQPQHF
j_gene: TRBJ2-7; abundance: -; v_gene: TRBV18; d_gene: TRBD1; CDR3nt: TGTGCCAGCTCAAAACCGGGACAGCTTTACGAGCAGTACTTC; CDR3aa: CASSKPGQLYEQYF
j_gene: TRBJ2-3; abundance: -; v_gene: TRBV7-9; d_gene: -; CDR3nt: TGTGCCAGCAGCTCCGCAGGGGCGCCAGATACGCAGTATTTT; CDR3aa: CASSSAGAPDTQYF
j_gene: TRBJ2-1; abundance: -; v_gene: TRBV27; d_gene: -; CDR3nt: TGTGCCAGCAGTTTACGCAATGAGCAGTTCTTC; CDR3aa: CASSLRNEQFF
j_gene: TRBJ1-2; abundance: -; v_gene: TRBV30; d_gene: TRBD1; CDR3nt: TGTGCCTGGAGTGTTCTAGGGGGCGCGCGGGGCTACACCTTC; CDR3aa: CAWSVLGGARGYTF
j_gene: TRBJ1-2; abundance: few; v_gene: TRBV6-4; d_gene: TRBD1; CDR3nt: TGTGCCAGCAGTGAGGGGACAGGGGTCCCCTATGGCTACACCTTC; CDR3aa: CASSEGTGVPYGYTF
j_gene: TRBJ2-1; abundance: -; v_gene: TRBV19; d_gene: -; CDR3nt: TGTGCCAGTAGTACCGATATCACTAGTGGTTCGATCAATGAGCAGTTCTTC; CDR3aa: CASSTDITSGSINEQFF
j_gene: TRBJ2-1; abundance: -; v_gene: TRBV2; d_gene: TRBD1; CDR3nt: TGTGCCAGCAGTGAACTCGGACAGGGTGTGAATGAGCAGTTCTTC; CDR3aa: CASSELGQGVNEQFF
j_gene: TRBJ2-7; abundance: -; v_gene: TRBV6-6; d_gene: -; CDR3nt: TGTGCCAGTACAGTGAGTCACGGTGGGTGGGAGCAGTACTTC; CDR3aa: CASTVSHGGWEQYF
j_gene: TRBJ1-1; abundance: once; v_gene: TRBV28; d_gene: TRBD1; CDR3nt: TGTGCCAGCAGACTTCTCGACAGGGTGAACACTGAAGCTTTCTTT; CDR3aa: CASRLLDRVNTEAFF
j_gene: TRBJ2-7; abundance: -; v_gene: TRBV5-1; d_gene: -; CDR3nt: TGCGCCAGCAGCCCTCCGGGCAGGGATTACTACGAGCAGTACTTC; CDR3aa: CASSPPGRDYYEQYF
j_gene: TRBJ2-3; abundance: -; v_gene: TRBV5-6; d_gene: TRBD1; CDR3nt: TGTGCCAGCAGCTGGAGTCAGGGGGCAGTCACAGATACGCAGTATTTT; CDR3aa: CASSWSQGAVTDTQYF
j_gene: TRBJ2-5; abundance: -; v_gene: TRBV7-9; d_gene: TRBD2; CDR3nt: TGTGCCAGCAGCTTCCTAGCGGGAGAAGAGACCCAGTACTTC; CDR3aa: CASSFLAGEETQYF
j_gene: TRBJ1-2; abundance: -; v_gene: TRBV6-1; d_gene: -; CDR3nt: TGTGCCACCCGGGGGGGGGCGAGCTATGGCTACACCTTC; CDR3aa: CATRGGASYGYTF
j_gene: TRBJ2-3; abundance: -; v_gene: TRBV9; d_gene: TRBD2; CDR3nt: TGTGCCAGCAGCGTAGTGGGGGGGAGAACAGATACGCAGTATTTT; CDR3aa: CASSVVGGRTDTQYF
j_gene: TRBJ2-2; abundance: -; v_gene: TRBV6-5; d_gene: -; CDR3nt: TGTGCCAGCAGTTACGTAGTCACCGGGGAGCTGTTTTTT; CDR3aa: CASSYVVTGELFF
j_gene: TRBJ1-1; abundance: -; v_gene: TRBV5-6; d_gene: TRBD1; CDR3nt: TGTGCCAGCAGCTTGTGGACAGGGTGGAACACTGAAGCTTTCTTT; CDR3aa: CASSLWTGWNTEAFF
j_gene: TRBJ2-1; abundance: -; v_gene: TRBV19; d_gene: TRBD2; CDR3nt: TGTGCCAGTAGTATTGTCAGCGGGGGGGCCGGGAATGAGCAGTTCTTC; CDR3aa: CASSIVSGGAGNEQFF
j_gene: TRBJ2-3; abundance: -; v_gene: TRBV5-1; d_gene: TRBD2; CDR3nt: TGCGCCAGCAGCCTAGGGACTAGCGGGGGAGCTAGCACAGATACGCAGTATTTT; CDR3aa: CASSLGTSGGASTDTQYF
j_gene: TRBJ1-6; abundance: -; v_gene: TRBV18; d_gene: -; CDR3nt: TGTGCCAGCTCACCCGACGGGGTGAGGAATTCACCCCTCCACTTT; CDR3aa: CASSPDGVRNSPLHF
j_gene: TRBJ2-5; abundance: -; v_gene: TRBV4-1; d_gene: TRBD2; CDR3nt: TGCGCCAGCAGCCAAGTGCCCCAAGTAATAACTAGCGGGAAGGGGACCCAGTACTTC; CDR3aa: CASSQVPQVITSGKGTQYF
j_gene: TRBJ2-6; abundance: -; v_gene: TRBV18; d_gene: -; CDR3nt: TGTGCCAGCTCACCACTCTCAGGAACTGGGGCCAACGTCCTGACTTTC; CDR3aa: CASSPLSGTGANVLTF
j_gene: TRBJ2-2; abundance: -; v_gene: TRBV7-6; d_gene: -; CDR3nt: TGTGCCAGCAGCCAATCCAGGGTTGTCGGGGAGCTGTTTTTT; CDR3aa: CASSQSRVVGELFF
j_gene: TRBJ1-1; abundance: -; v_gene: TRBV5-4; d_gene: TRBD1; CDR3nt: TGTGCCAGCTGCTTGGGACAGGGGGTAGGGTTGAACACTGAAGCTTTCTTT; CDR3aa: CASCLGQGVGLNTEAFF
j_gene: TRBJ1-2; abundance: -; v_gene: TRBV10-3; d_gene: -; CDR3nt: TGTGCCATCAGTTCCCAGAACTATGGCTACACCTTC; CDR3aa: CAISSQNYGYTF
j_gene: TRBJ2-1; abundance: -; v_gene: TRBV29-1; d_gene: -; CDR3nt: TGCAGCGTTCCCGAGACAGACAATGAGCAGTTCTTC; CDR3aa: CSVPETDNEQFF
j_gene: TRBJ2-1; abundance: -; v_gene: TRBV11-2; d_gene: -; CDR3nt: TGTGCCAGCAGGAAAATAACCTCGGGATGGAATGAGCAGTTCTTC; CDR3aa: CASRKITSGWNEQFF
j_gene: TRBJ1-1; abundance: -; v_gene: TRBV2; d_gene: TRBD1; CDR3nt: TGTGCCAGCAGCCGGATGACAGGGATGAACACTGAAGCTTTCTTT; CDR3aa: CASSRMTGMNTEAFF